The 22 T cell receptor beta chains listed next were all sequenced from one sample in a study of T cells in Graves' hyperthyroidism and ophthalmopathy. Amplified TCR beta CDR3 regions came from RNA transcripts. First-round RT-PCR with HTBI primers amplified the TCR CDR3 region. TCRdb re-derived calls from the multiplex PCR reads in MiXCR, one entry per CDR3 protein. The sample lists fewer than 500,000 distinct CDR3 sequences; more than 14% were seen once. Sequenced sample: blood. Receptors originate from a woman in her twenties or thirties with Graves' ophthalmopathy.

This clonotype was picked up many times. In DNA form, the CDR3 reads TGTGCCAGCAGCTTAAATGTGGACTTCCAAGAGACCCAGTACTTC. This translates into CASSLNVDFQETQYF. The chain employs TRBV7-6 and TRBJ2-5; the D gene is possibly TRBD2 (5 bases). The V gene lost 2 bases and the J gene lost 1 base, with 11 bases spanning the gap. This CDR3 region has 15 residues. Germline V gene data show CDR1 as SGHVS and CDR2 as FNYEAQ. The variable domain in full, completed from reference TRBV7-6 and TRBJ2-5, reads GAGVSQSPRYKVTKRGQDVALRCDPISGHVSLYWYRQALGQGPEFLTYFNYEAQQDKSGLPNDRFSAERPEGSISTLTIQRTEQRDSAMYRCASSLNVDFQETQYFGPGTRLLVL.

This clonotype was picked up many times. V usage is TRBV27 and J usage is TRBJ2-3; D perhaps matches TRBD2 (9 bases). CDR3 size: 20 residues. Trimming took 6 bases from V and 2 from J, leaving 30 bases between them. Germline V lookup: CDR1 MNHEY, CDR2 SMNVEV (reference sequence). CDR3 amino acids: CASSQRRTGLRGGITDTQYF. The CDR3 region has the DNA TGTGCCAGCAGCCAACGGAGGACAGGGTTGCGGGGGGGCATCACAGATACGCAGTATTTT.

At least ten counts were recorded for this clonotype. The rearrangement uses TRBV7-8 and TRBJ2-1; 8 positions agree with TRBD2. Germline-derived CDR1 and CDR2 are SGHVS and FQNEAQ. Trimming cost V 5 bases and J 3 bases; bases outside gene matches: 9. This CDR3 spans 16 amino acids. The CDR3 DNA sequence: TGTGCCAGCAGCGCCGAACTAGCGGCATACTACAATGAGCAGTTCTTC. Translation: CASSAELAAYYNEQFF.

CDR3 residues: CASSANPAVTGNTIYF. The DNA of the CDR3 is TGTGCCAGCAGCGCGAACCCGGCAGTTACTGGAAACACCATATATTTT. The chain employs TRBV7-6 and TRBJ1-3; no firm D call. V was cut by 5 bases and J by 2 bases, with 16 bases left in between. CDR3 length: 16 residues. Germline lookup yields CDR1 SGHVS and CDR2 FNYEAQ.

The J gene is TRBJ1-2, the V gene TRBV15; D unclear. The germline gives CDR1 LNHNV, CDR2 YYDKDF (reference sequence). The CDR3 runs to 13 residues. V was clipped by 2 bases and J by 5 bases, with 9 bases between them. The CDR3 DNA reads as TGTGCCACCAGCAGATTGGGGTCGTATGGCTACACCTTC. Residues: CATSRLGSYGYTF.

The V gene is TRBV6-1, the J gene TRBJ2-7, with 7 bases fitting TRBD2. V lost 7 bases and J lost 0; bases outside the gene matches: 18. Germline-derived CDR1 and CDR2 are MNHNS and SASEGT. CDR3 length: 18 amino acids. The CDR3 coding sequence is TGTGCCAGCATCCCAACTGGCTTACTAGCGTTTAGCTCCTACGAGCAGTACTTC. Translation: CASIPTGLLAFSSYEQYF.

This clonotype has just a few counts. The chain carries TRBV20-1 and TRBJ2-2; 10 nucleotides match TRBD2. V shed 3 bases and J 8 bases; nucleotides not matched to a gene: 6. CDR1 is DFQATT, CDR2 SNEGSKA, per germline (reference sequence). The CDR3 is made up of 14 amino acids. CDR3 in amino acids: CSASPASGGGELFF. Written as DNA, the CDR3 is TGCAGTGCTAGCCCCGCTAGCGGGGGTGGGGAGCTGTTTTTT.

The table lists this clonotype with many counts. The V gene is TRBV12-3 or TRBV12-4, the J gene TRBJ1-5; D may be TRBD1 (5 bases). This CDR3 spans 14 amino acids. V lost 6 bases, J lost 6 bases, and 15 bases lay in between. CDR3 amino acids: CASSRQSMRQPQHF. As DNA, the CDR3 is TGTGCCAGCAGCCGACAGTCTATGCGTCAGCCCCAGCATTTT.

This clonotype was seen at least ten times. The rearrangement links TRBV4-1 to TRBJ2-6; D gene unclear. Looked up from germline, CDR1 is MGHRA and CDR2 is YSYEKL. The CDR3 runs 19 residues. Between the trimmed V and J ends, which lost 0 bases and 3 bases, there was a span of 18 bases. CDR3 loop: CASSQDRRPPRFGANVLTF. CDR3 nucleotide sequence: TGCGCCAGCAGCCAAGATAGGAGACCGCCTAGGTTTGGGGCCAACGTCCTGACTTTC.

The V gene is TRBV6-1, the J gene TRBJ2-2; TRBD2 matches at 11 bases. The CDR3 sequence is 16 residues long. The V segment lost 7 bases and the J segment 4 bases; nucleotides outside the gene matches: 8. Germline V gene sequence: CDR1 MNHNS, CDR2 SASEGT. The CDR3 here is CASTERLAGLTGELFF. In DNA, the CDR3 is TGTGCCAGCACCGAACGACTAGCGGGGCTCACCGGGGAGCTGTTTTTT.

This clonotype appeared many times. This chain connects TRBV9 to TRBJ2-3; possibly TRBD1 for D (5 bases). V was pared by 0 bases and J by 2 bases, with 10 bases between. In germline, CDR1 is SGDLS, CDR2 YYNGEE. The CDR3 has 15 amino acids. The CDR3 reads CASSVEGQYTDTQYF. The CDR3 DNA reads as TGTGCCAGCAGCGTAGAGGGGCAATACACAGATACGCAGTATTTT.

This clonotype has at least ten counts. This chain connects TRBV7-3 to TRBJ2-1; D may correspond to TRBD1 or TRBD2 (5 bases each). CDR3 length: 15 amino acids. V shed 6 bases and J shed 2 bases, with 14 bases lying between them. Per the germline V gene, CDR1 is SGHTA and CDR2 is FQGTGA. CDR3 nucleotide sequence: TGTGCCAGCAGTCGGACCGGGACGGCCTACAATGAGCAGTTCTTC. This codes for CASSRTGTAYNEQFF. Drawing the rest from reference TRBV7-3 and TRBJ2-1, the complete variable domain is GAGVSQTPSNKVTEKGKYVELRCDPISGHTALYWYRQSLGQGPEFLIYFQGTGAADDSGLPNDRFFAVRPEGSVSTLKIQRTERGDSAVYLCASSRTGTAYNEQFFGPGTRLTVL.

The chain has TRBV2 and TRBJ2-3; 8 nucleotides line up with TRBD1. J was trimmed by 2 bases and V by 5 bases; bases with no gene match: 6. The CDR3 consists of 15 residues. Germline V gene lookup returns CDR1 SNHLY and CDR2 FYNNEI. CDR3 residues: CASSSTGGTTDTQYF. The CDR3 DNA is TGTGCCAGCAGTTCAACAGGGGGGACCACAGATACGCAGTATTTT.

The sample holds many counts of this clonotype. The V gene is TRBV12-3 or TRBV12-4, the J gene TRBJ1-1; D might be TRBD1 (5 bases). The CDR3 length is 14 residues. V was cut by 6 bases and J by 0 bases, with 11 bases left in between. The CDR3 loop is CASRRGAMNTEAFF. CDR3 DNA: TGTGCCAGCAGGCGAGGGGCGATGAACACTGAAGCTTTCTTT.

The rearrangement uses TRBV20-1 and TRBJ2-7; TRBD2 might be the D (6 bases). The CDR3 is 15 amino acids. Looked up from germline, CDR1 is DFQATT and CDR2 is SNEGSKA (reference sequence). Deletions cut 3 bases from V and 5 bases from J, with 20 bases between. CDR3 DNA: TGCAGTGCTAGGAGAAGGGCCGGAGGGGTTGACGAGCAGTACTTC. Residues: CSARRRAGGVDEQYF.

This clonotype appeared many times. V is TRBV3-1 and J is TRBJ2-7; D is uncertain. This CDR3 comprises 17 residues. The germline V and J ends were trimmed by 5 bases and 6 bases, with 26 bases remaining between them. Germline loops: CDR1 LGHDT, CDR2 YNNKEL (reference sequence). This chain's CDR3 is CASSYSRLGAVGSEQYF. The CDR3 DNA is TGTGCCAGCAGCTACTCAAGACTCGGAGCCGTTGGCAGCGAGCAGTACTTC.

This clonotype was counted a few times. V gene TRBV12-3 or TRBV12-4 combines with J gene TRBJ1-2, with D unresolved. This CDR3 comprises 13 residues. V was shortened by 7 bases and J by 5 bases, with 14 bases between the two germline ends. The CDR3 sequence: CASTPGPGYGYTF. The CDR3 DNA reads as TGTGCCAGCACTCCCGGGCCGGGGTATGGCTACACCTTC.

The chain links TRBV7-8 to TRBJ2-7, with 7 bases lining up with TRBD1. Germline V gene data show CDR1 as SGHVS and CDR2 as FQNEAQ. The CDR3 consists of 15 residues. The J segment lost 5 bases and the V segment lost 0 bases, leaving 7 bases of the junction unmatched. CDR3 loop: CASSLAHRGLDEQYF. The CDR3 DNA follows: TGTGCCAGCAGCTTAGCCCATAGGGGGCTGGACGAGCAGTACTTC.

CDR3 in amino acids: CASGAGWVYGYTF. CDR3 in DNA: TGTGCCAGCGGGGCAGGGTGGGTCTATGGCTACACCTTC. The J gene is TRBJ1-2, the V gene TRBV6-1, with TRBD1 as a possible D gene (5 bases). CDR1 and CDR2 (germline): MNHNS, SASEGT. The V gene lost 8 bases and the J gene lost 4 bases, with 14 bases spanning the gap. The CDR3 is 13 residues long.

This clonotype appeared many times. The DNA for the CDR3 is TGTGCCAGCAGCTGGGGACAGGGTAAAAGGGAGCAGTTCTTC. Translated, it gives CASSWGQGKREQFF. The chain combines TRBV28 with TRBJ2-1; 9 bases fit TRBD1. CDR3 length: 14 residues. Germline V gene data show CDR1 as MDHEN and CDR2 as SYDVKM. With 6 bases clipped from V and 10 bases from J, the junction kept 10 bases outside the gene matches.

In this sample, this clonotype turned up many times. This chain links TRBV7-9 with TRBJ2-3, with unresolved D. Per the germline V gene, CDR1 is SEHNR and CDR2 is FQNEAQ (reference sequence). The CDR3 is made up of 15 amino acids. V gave up 3 bases and J gave up 1 base, with 11 bases separating them. CDR3 amino acids: CASSFGPQGTDTQYF. The CDR3 DNA sequence: TGTGCCAGCAGCTTCGGGCCCCAGGGCACAGATACGCAGTATTTT.

The V and J genes are TRBV20-1 and TRBJ2-3, with D possibly TRBD2 on 7 matching bases. This CDR3 contains 14 residues. V was pared by 3 bases and J by 4 bases, with 14 bases between. Germline V gives CDR1 DFQATT, CDR2 SNEGSKA (reference sequence). The CDR3 is CSASKGGPADTQYF. CDR3 coding DNA: TGCAGTGCTAGTAAGGGGGGGCCCGCAGATACGCAGTATTTT.